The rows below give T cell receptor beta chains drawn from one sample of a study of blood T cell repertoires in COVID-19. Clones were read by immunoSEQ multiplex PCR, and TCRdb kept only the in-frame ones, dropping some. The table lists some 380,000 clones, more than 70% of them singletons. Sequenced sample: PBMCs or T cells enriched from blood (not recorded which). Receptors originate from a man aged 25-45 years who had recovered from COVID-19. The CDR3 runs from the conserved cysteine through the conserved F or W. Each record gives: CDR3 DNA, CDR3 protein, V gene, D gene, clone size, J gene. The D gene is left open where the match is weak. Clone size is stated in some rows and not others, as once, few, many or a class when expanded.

TGTGCCTGGAGGAGAAAAAGCCGGGGGGAGCAGTTCTTC CAWRRKSRGEQFF TRBV30 NA NA TRBJ2-1
TGCAGTGCTAGTGGATCGCCAGAGGGTGGGCTGTTTTTT CSASGSPEGGLFF TRBV20-1 NA NA TRBJ1-4
TGCGCCAGCAGCCAAGGTGCGGGGGTTTACAATGAGCAGTTCTTC CASSQGAGVYNEQFF TRBV4-1 TRBD2 few TRBJ2-1
TGTGCCACCAGTGACGGGGGGCCATCCTACAATGAGCAGTTCTTC CATSDGGPSYNEQFF TRBV24-1 NA NA TRBJ2-1
TGTGCTAGTGGTTTGGGCCGACAGGGTTGGAACTATGGTTACACCTTC CASGLGRQGWNYGYTF TRBV12-5 TRBD1 NA TRBJ1-2
TGTGCCAGCAGTTCCGACAGGGCCAACTATGGCTACACCTTC CASSSDRANYGYTF TRBV7-9 TRBD1 NA TRBJ1-2
TGTGCCAGCAGTGAAGCTCAGGGGATCACTGAAGCTTTCTTT CASSEAQGITEAFF TRBV2 NA NA TRBJ1-1
TGTGCCAGCAGCCTCGACAGGGAGTCCTATGGCTACACCTTC CASSLDRESYGYTF TRBV7-3 TRBD1 NA TRBJ1-2
TGTGCCACCCGTCCCACAGGGGTGGATGGCTACACCTTC CATRPTGVDGYTF TRBV6-5 TRBD1 NA TRBJ1-2
TGTGCCAGCAGCCAAGAACCCCGGGGTGGCTATGGCTACACCTTC CASSQEPRGGYGYTF TRBV3-1/TRBV3-2 NA NA TRBJ1-2
TGTGCCTGGAATCGTCAGGGGGATGAGCAGTTCTTC CAWNRQGDEQFF TRBV30 TRBD1 once TRBJ2-1
TGCGCCAGCAGCCAGGGAGAAACAGGGGGCGGACCATACGAGCAGTACTTC CASSQGETGGGPYEQYF TRBV4-1 TRBD1 NA TRBJ2-7
TGTGCCAGCAGCTTAGACAGAAACACCATATATTTT CASSLDRNTIYF TRBV7-2 NA NA TRBJ1-3
TGTGCCAGCTCACCAGGCAGTTCGAACACTGAAGCTTTCTTT CASSPGSSNTEAFF TRBV18 NA NA TRBJ1-1
TGCGCCAGCAAGAAATGGAGCTCCTATAATTCACCCCTCCACTTT CASKKWSSYNSPLHF TRBV10-1 NA NA TRBJ1-6
TGTGCCAGCTCACCACCGGGACAGGGAGGAGGTAGGGCTTTCTTT CASSPPGQGGGRAFF TRBV18 TRBD1 NA TRBJ1-1
TGTGCCAGCACGGGACAGGGAGGGAACATTCAGTACTTC CASTGQGGNIQYF TRBV11-2 TRBD1 NA TRBJ2-4
TGTGCCAGCAGCCCATGGACAGGGGGCCCCCTCGGAAACATTCAGTACTTC CASSPWTGGPLGNIQYF TRBV9 TRBD1 NA TRBJ2-4
TGTGCCTGGACTAGACGACGTCAGGATACGCAGTATTTT CAWTRRRQDTQYF TRBV30 NA once TRBJ2-3
TGTGCCTGGAGTGTACCGGGTGGAAACATTCAGTACTTC CAWSVPGGNIQYF TRBV30 NA NA TRBJ2-4
TGCAGTGCTAGTCAAACGGGACAGGGTAACTATGGCTACACCTTC CSASQTGQGNYGYTF TRBV20-1 TRBD1 NA TRBJ1-2
TGTGCCAGCACGCAGGGATCGGGAAACACCATATATTTT CASTQGSGNTIYF TRBV2 NA NA TRBJ1-3
TGTGCCAGCAGCCTAACCGGGACACACTACGAGCAGTACTTC CASSLTGTHYEQYF TRBV7-9 NA NA TRBJ2-7
TGTGCCAGCAGCTTGACAAGGAGCTCCTACAATGAGCAGTTCTTC CASSLTRSSYNEQFF TRBV5-8 NA NA TRBJ2-1
TGTGCCAGCAGCCAAGAAGGGGAGGCACCCCTCCACTTT CASSQEGEAPLHF TRBV4-2 NA NA TRBJ1-6
TGTGCCAGCAGTGGAGGATCTGAAGCTTTCTTT CASSGGSEAFF TRBV25-1 NA few TRBJ1-1
TGTGCCAGCCGAACAGGGGGCGAGTACACTGAAGCTTTCTTT CASRTGGEYTEAFF TRBV6-5 TRBD1 NA TRBJ1-1
TGTGCCAGTATGACGACCGGGACAGCGGGGGCCAACGTCCTGACTTTC CASMTTGTAGANVLTF TRBV19 TRBD1 NA TRBJ2-6
TGTGCCAGCGGAGGGGGCCTTGGCTACACCTTC CASGGGLGYTF TRBV18 TRBD1 NA TRBJ1-2
TGCAGCGTGACACGAGGACAGGGGGCGATCACTGAAGCTTTCTTT CSVTRGQGAITEAFF TRBV29-1 TRBD1 NA TRBJ1-1
TGTGCCAGCAACCCCAGGGCTCCCTTAGGTTCACCCCTCCACTTT CASNPRAPLGSPLHF TRBV27 NA NA TRBJ1-6
TGCAGTGCTAGTATTGGCAGGGGATCCTACGAGCAGTACTTC CSASIGRGSYEQYF TRBV20-1 NA NA TRBJ2-7
TGTGCCACCAGCAGAGATAGCTGGGGAGATGAGCAGCCCCAGCATTTT CATSRDSWGDEQPQHF TRBV15 NA once TRBJ1-5
TGCGCCAGCAGCGATACATCCAGTAGCGGAACTAGCACAGATACGCAGTATTTT CASSDTSSSGTSTDTQYF TRBV5-1 NA NA TRBJ2-3
TGTGCCAGCAGCTTAGCGGGGGGGAGGGGGGGTCAGCCCCAGCATTTT CASSLAGGRGGQPQHF TRBV7-2 NA NA TRBJ1-5
TGTGCCAGCTCACCGTCCCGGGACAGGGGAAATCAGCCCCAGCATTTT CASSPSRDRGNQPQHF TRBV18 TRBD1 once TRBJ1-5
TGTGCCAGTAGTAGGGACACCTCAGTCGGAACCGGGGAGCTGTTTTTT CASSRDTSVGTGELFF TRBV19 NA few TRBJ2-2
TGTGCCACCAGTGACCATGGGACTAGCGGGGGTGAGACCCAGTACTTC CATSDHGTSGGETQYF TRBV24-1 TRBD2 NA TRBJ2-5
TGTGCCAGCAGCATGGGAGCTACGGGGGGCGGGTATGAGACCCAGTACTTC CASSMGATGGGYETQYF TRBV11-2 NA NA TRBJ2-5